This T cell receptor beta chain is from a study of Tregs in tolerant kidney transplant recipients. Thawed PBMCs were FACS-sorted into unstimulated CD4+CD25+CD127- regulatory T cells, CD4+CD25- non-regulatory cells, CD4 and CD8 cells. Germline V gene lookup returns CDR1 SGHRS and CDR2 YFSETQ. This CDR3 region has 15 residues. The junction had 1 base not matched to a gene; V was cut back by 3 bases and J by 2 bases. Libraries were prepared by immunoSEQ multiplex PCR; TCRdb keeps only in-frame clonotypes and omits some of them. The sample lists around 77,000 clones; nearly 98% were seen once. The receptor was isolated from a human donor who received a combined kidney and bone marrow transplant. Source: CD4+ T cells from blood, taken before the transplant. This chain connects TRBV5-1 to TRBJ2-7; 14 bases fit TRBD2. The CDR3 sequence is CASSWGLAGAYEQYF. CDR3 sequence (DNA): TGCGCCAGCAGCTGGGGACTAGCGGGAGCCTACGAGCAGTACTTC.